In its sample, the clone carrying this TCR beta chain was seen a few times. The sample comes from a study of cytomegalovirus exposure and HLA in healthy donors. Profiling relied on immunoSEQ multiplex PCR, and the TCRdb table lists in-frame clones only, not all of them. The data hold 110,000 to 150,000 clones, with 70% to 90% observed a single time. V trimming: 1 base; J trimming: 1 base; junction bases outside the gene matches: 5. The CDR3 runs to 16 residues. CDR1 and CDR2 (germline): SGHRS, YFSETQ. The sequence was obtained from a woman in her 30s in good health and CMV-seronegative. The chain has TRBV5-1 and TRBJ2-1; TRBD2 agrees at 7 bases. The sample taken for sequencing was PBMCs. CDR3 amino acids: CASSLTGTKSYNEQFF. The CDR3, as DNA: TGCGCCAGCAGCTTGACCGGGACTAAATCCTACAATGAGCAGTTCTTC.